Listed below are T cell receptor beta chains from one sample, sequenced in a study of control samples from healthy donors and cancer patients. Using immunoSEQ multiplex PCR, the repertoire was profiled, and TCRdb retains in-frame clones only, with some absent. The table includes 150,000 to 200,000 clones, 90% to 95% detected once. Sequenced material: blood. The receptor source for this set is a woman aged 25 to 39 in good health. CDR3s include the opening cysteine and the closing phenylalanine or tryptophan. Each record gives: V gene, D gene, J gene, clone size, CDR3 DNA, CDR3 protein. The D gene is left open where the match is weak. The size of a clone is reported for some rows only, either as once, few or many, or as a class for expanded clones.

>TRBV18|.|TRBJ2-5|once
TGTGCCAGCTCACCATTGGAAAAAGAGACCCAGTACTTC
CASSPLEKETQYF
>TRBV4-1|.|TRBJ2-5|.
TGCGCCAGCAGCCAATCACTAGCTGAAGAGACCCAGTACTTC
CASSQSLAEETQYF
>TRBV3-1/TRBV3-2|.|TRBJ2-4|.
TGTGCCAGCAGCCAAGAGGCCTTCCTAGCCAAAAACATTCAGTACTTC
CASSQEAFLAKNIQYF
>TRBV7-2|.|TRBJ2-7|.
TGTGCCAGCAGCCCAAACCGGGGGTTCCCCCTTTTC
CASSPNRGFPLF
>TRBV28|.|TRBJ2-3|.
TGTGCCAGCTCAGACCGGGTGGATACGCAGTATTTT
CASSDRVDTQYF
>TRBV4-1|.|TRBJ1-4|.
TGCGCCAGCAGCCAAGGGGTGGAGGAAAAACTGTTTTTT
CASSQGVEEKLFF
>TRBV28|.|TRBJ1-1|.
TGTGCCAGCAGCCCTGGGCGGAACACTGAAGCTTTCTTT
CASSPGRNTEAFF
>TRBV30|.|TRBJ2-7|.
TGTGCCTGGAGTGTACGAGGGCGTCTTGAGTACTTC
CAWSVRGRLEYF
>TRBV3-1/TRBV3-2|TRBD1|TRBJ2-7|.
TGTGCCAGCAGCCAGACGACAGGGGGGCACGAGCAGTACTTC
CASSQTTGGHEQYF
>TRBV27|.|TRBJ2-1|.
TGTGCCAGCAGCCCGGGACTCCCATACAATGAGCAGTTCTTC
CASSPGLPYNEQFF